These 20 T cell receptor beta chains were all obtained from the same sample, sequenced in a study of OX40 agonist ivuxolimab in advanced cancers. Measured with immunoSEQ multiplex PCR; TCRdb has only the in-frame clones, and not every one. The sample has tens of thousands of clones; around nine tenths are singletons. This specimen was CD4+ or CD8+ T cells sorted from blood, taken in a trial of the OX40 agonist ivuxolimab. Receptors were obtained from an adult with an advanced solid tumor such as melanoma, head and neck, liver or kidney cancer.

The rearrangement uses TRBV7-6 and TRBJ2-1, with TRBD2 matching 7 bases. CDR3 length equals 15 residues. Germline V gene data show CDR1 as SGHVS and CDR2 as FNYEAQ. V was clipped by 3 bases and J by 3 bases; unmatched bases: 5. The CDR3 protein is CASSLSSGNYNEQFF. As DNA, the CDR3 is TGTGCCAGCAGCTTGTCCAGCGGGAACTACAATGAGCAGTTCTTC.

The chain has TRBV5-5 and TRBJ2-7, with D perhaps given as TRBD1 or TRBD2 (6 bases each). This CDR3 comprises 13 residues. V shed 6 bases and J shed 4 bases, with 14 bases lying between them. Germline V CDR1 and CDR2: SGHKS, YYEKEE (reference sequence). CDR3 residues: CASNFGGGYEQYF. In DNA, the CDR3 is TGTGCCAGCAACTTTGGAGGGGGTTACGAGCAGTACTTC.

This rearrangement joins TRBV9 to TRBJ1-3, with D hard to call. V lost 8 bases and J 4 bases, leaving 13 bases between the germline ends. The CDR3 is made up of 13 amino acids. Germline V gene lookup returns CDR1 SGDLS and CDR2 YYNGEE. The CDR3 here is CASPVGSGNTIYF. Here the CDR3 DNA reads TGTGCCAGTCCCGTGGGTTCCGGAAACACCATATATTTT.

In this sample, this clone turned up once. CDR3 protein: CASREGGNTEAFF. In DNA, the CDR3 is TGCGCCAGCAGGGAGGGGGGGAACACTGAAGCTTTCTTT. The V gene is TRBV4-1, the J gene TRBJ1-1; D may be TRBD1 (6 bases). With 6 bases removed from V and 1 base from J, the gap between germline ends came to 9 bases. This CDR3 has 13 amino acids. Germline CDR1 reads MGHRA; CDR2 reads YSYEKL.

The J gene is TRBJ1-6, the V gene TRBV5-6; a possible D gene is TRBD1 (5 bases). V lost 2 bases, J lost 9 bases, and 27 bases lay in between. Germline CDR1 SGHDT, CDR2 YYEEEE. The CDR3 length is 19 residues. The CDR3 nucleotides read TGTGCCAGCAGCTTTCACTTTACATCCGACGGATGGGACCCTTCACCCCTCCACTTT. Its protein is CASSFHFTSDGWDPSPLHF.

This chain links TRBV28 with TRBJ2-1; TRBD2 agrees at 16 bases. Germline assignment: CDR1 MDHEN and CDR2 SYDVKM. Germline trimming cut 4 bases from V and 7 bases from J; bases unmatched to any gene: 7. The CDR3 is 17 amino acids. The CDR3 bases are TGTGCCAGCAGTTGGGGACTAGCGGGAGGGCCGGGGAATGAGCAGTTCTTC. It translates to CASSWGLAGGPGNEQFF.

The DNA of the CDR3 is TGCGCCAGCAGCTTGGTGCCAGGGAGCAATCAGCCCCAGCATTTT. Translated, it gives CASSLVPGSNQPQHF. V usage is TRBV5-1 and J usage is TRBJ1-5; perhaps TRBD1 as D (5 bases). Germline V gene data show CDR1 as SGHRS and CDR2 as YFSETQ. The ends were cut back, 0 bases at V and 1 base at J, with 8 bases in the middle. The CDR3 contains 15 residues.

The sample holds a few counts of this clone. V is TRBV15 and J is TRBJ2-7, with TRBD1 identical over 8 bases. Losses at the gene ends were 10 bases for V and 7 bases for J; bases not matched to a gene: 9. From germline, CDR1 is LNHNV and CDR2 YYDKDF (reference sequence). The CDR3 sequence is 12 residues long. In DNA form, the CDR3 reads TGTGCCATAGGACAGGGCTCTACGGAGCAGTACTTC. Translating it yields CAIGQGSTEQYF. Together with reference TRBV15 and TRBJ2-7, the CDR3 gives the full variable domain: DAMVIQNPRYQVTQFGKPVTLSCSQTLNHNVMYWYQQKSSQAPKLLFHYYDKDFNNEADTPDNFQSRRPNTSFCFLDIRSPGLGDTAMYLCAIGQGSTEQYFGPGTRLTVT.

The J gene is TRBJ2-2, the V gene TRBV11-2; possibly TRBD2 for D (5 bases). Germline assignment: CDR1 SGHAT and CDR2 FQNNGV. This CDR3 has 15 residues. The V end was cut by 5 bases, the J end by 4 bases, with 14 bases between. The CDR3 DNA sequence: TGTGCCAGCAGCCTCGTTCGGGGTCCCACCGGGGAGCTGTTTTTT. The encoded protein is CASSLVRGPTGELFF.

This chain's CDR3 is CATSRRDGSYEQYF. In nucleotides, the CDR3 is TGTGCCACCAGCAGGAGGGACGGATCCTACGAGCAGTACTTC. This chain uses TRBV15 with TRBJ2-7, with D perhaps being TRBD1 or TRBD2 (5 bases each). V was trimmed by 3 bases and J by 1 base, leaving 10 bases between them. In germline, CDR1 is LNHNV, CDR2 YYDKDF (reference sequence). This CDR3 is built from 14 residues.

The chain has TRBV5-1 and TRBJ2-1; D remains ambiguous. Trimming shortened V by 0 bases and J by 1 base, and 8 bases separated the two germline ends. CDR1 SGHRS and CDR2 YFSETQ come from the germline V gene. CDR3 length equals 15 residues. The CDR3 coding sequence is TGCGCCAGCAGCTTGGTGGGGAATTCCTACAATGAGCAGTTCTTC. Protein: CASSLVGNSYNEQFF. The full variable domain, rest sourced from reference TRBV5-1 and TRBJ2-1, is KAGVTQTPRYLIKTRGQQVTLSCSPISGHRSVSWYQQTPGQGLQFLFEYFSETQRNKGNFPGRFSGRQFSNSRSEMNVSTLELGDSALYLCASSLVGNSYNEQFFGPGTRLTVL.

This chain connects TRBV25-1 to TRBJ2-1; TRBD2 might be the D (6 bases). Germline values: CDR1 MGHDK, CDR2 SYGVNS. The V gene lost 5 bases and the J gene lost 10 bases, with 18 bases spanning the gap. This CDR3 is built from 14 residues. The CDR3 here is CASSPFGGAGEQFF. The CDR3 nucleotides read TGTGCCAGCAGTCCCTTCGGAGGGGCGGGAGAGCAGTTCTTC.

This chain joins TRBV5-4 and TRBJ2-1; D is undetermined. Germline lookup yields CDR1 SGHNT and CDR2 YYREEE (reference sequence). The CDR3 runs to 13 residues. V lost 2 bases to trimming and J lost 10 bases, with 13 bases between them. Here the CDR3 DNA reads TGTGCCAGCAGCTTTTCCCCGTCTATGGAGCAGTTCTTC. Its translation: CASSFSPSMEQFF.

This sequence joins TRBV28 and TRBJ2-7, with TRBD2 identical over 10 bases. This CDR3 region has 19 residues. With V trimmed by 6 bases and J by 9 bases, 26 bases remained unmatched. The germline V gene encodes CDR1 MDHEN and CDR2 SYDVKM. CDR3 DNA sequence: TGTGCCAGCAGGACCCTAGGACTAGCGGAAGGAGCCCGGCTACGAGGGCAGTACTTC. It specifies CASRTLGLAEGARLRGQYF.

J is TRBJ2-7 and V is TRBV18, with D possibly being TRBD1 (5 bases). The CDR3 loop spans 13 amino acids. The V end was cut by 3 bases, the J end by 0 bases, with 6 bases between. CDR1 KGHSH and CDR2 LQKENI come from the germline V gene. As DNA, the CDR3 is TGTGCCAGCTCACCGGACATCTCCTACGAGCAGTACTTC. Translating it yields CASSPDISYEQYF.

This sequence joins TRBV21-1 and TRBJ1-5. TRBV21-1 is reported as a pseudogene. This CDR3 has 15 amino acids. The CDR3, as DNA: TGTGCCAGCAGCAAAGGGGGGCGGGACAATCAGCCCCAGCATTTT. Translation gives CASSKGGRDNQPQHF.

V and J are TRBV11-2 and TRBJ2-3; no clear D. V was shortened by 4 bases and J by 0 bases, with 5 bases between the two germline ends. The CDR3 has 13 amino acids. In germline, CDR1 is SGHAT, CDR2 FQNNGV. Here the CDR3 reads CASSYGSTDTQYF. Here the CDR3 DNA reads TGTGCCAGCAGCTACGGCAGCACAGATACGCAGTATTTT.

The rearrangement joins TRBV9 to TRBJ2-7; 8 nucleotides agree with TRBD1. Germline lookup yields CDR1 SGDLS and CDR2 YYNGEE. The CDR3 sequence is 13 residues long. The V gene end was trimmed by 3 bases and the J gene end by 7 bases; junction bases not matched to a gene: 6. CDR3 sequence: CASSARTGLEQYF. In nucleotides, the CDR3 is TGTGCCAGCAGCGCCCGGACAGGGTTGGAGCAGTACTTC.

DNA for the CDR3: TGTGCCAGCAGCTTAGATAGCGCGTCTGAGCAGTTCTTC. Protein sequence: CASSLDSASEQFF. This chain uses TRBV13 with TRBJ2-1, with D perhaps matching TRBD2 (5 bases). Trimming took 1 base from V and 9 from J, leaving 10 bases between them. Germline CDR1 PRHDT, CDR2 FYEKMQ (reference sequence). The CDR3 length is 13 residues.

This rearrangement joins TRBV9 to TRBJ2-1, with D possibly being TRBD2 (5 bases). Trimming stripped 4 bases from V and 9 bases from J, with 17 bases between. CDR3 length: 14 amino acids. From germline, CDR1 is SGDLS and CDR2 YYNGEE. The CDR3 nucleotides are TGTGCCAGCAGCAGACTACAACTGGCGCGTGAGCAGTTCTTC. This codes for CASSRLQLAREQFF.